This T cell receptor beta chain emerged from a study of cytomegalovirus exposure and HLA in healthy donors. Points from the study as a whole: For cytomegalovirus status, the classifier reportedly gave diagnoses with high specificity and sensitivity. Rare TCR sequences dominated, though some public TCRs recurred in many donors.

Donors had nominal health at sampling but likely had unrecorded immune exposures. Researchers ran the PCR with 60 Vbeta and 13 Jbeta primers. Sequencing was performed with immunoSEQ multiplex PCR; in TCRdb, only in-frame clones are kept and a portion is missing. The data contain 74,000 or so clones, about 78% of them seen just once; the ten biggest clones take up 4.5% to 7%. Details on this clone: Antigen unknown.

Sequencing input: PBMCs. This TCR derives from a male donor in good health and CMV-seropositive.

CDR3 DNA: TGTGCCACCCGGAGGGGGTGGGGGGGAATCCACGAGCAGTACTTC. Translated: CATRRGWGGIHEQYF. The rearrangement links TRBV6-1 to TRBJ2-7; D perhaps matches TRBD2 (7 bases). Germline assignment: CDR1 MNHNS and CDR2 SASEGT. V lost 10 bases, J lost 5 bases, and 24 bases lay in between. CDR3 length: 15 amino acids.